The clone carrying this TCR beta chain was seen once. Its antigen remains unknown. The source of the sample is a study of cytotoxic CD8 clonotypes in ibrutinib-treated CLL. Study summary: Samples yielded averages of 255,043 productive templates and roughly 91,000 productive rearrangements. Study-wide findings and caveats: Sustained-remission patients were sampled at different times than progressing patients were. Baseline-level clonality went beyond age-matched healthy donors and moved in step with circulating CD8+ T-cell counts.

Assay used: immunoSEQ multiplex PCR; TCRdb lists only in-frame clones, some missing. The table records some 150,000 clones, 75% to 85% of them present only once. From germline, CDR1 is MNHNS and CDR2 SASEGT. V lost 3 bases to trimming and J lost 2 bases, with 12 bases between them. This CDR3 has 15 amino acids. V usage is TRBV6-1 and J usage is TRBJ2-3; no clear D. This specimen was PBMCs, taken after 12 months of ibrutinib treatment. This clonotype was sampled from a human donor with chronic lymphocytic leukemia. The CDR3 here is CASSDLAPYTDTQYF. CDR3 in DNA: TGTGCCAGCAGTGACCTGGCCCCCTACACAGATACGCAGTATTTT.